A selection of T cell receptor beta chains follows, all from one sample in a study of T-cell memory formation after mild COVID-19. TCRdb passed the 5' RACE reads through MiXCR, listing each CDR3 protein once. This table holds under 90,000 distinct CDR3 sequences, approximately 15% found once. Sample: PBMCs or a T cell subset sorted from them (not recorded which). The receptors derive from an adult woman who had mild COVID-19 (a few samples of this study predate the infection). Cell type and time point are not known. The CDR3 runs from the conserved cysteine through the conserved F or W. A D gene is named only where the DNA matches it firmly. Not every row has a clone size; where given, it reads once, few, many or a size class.

>TRBV4-3|TRBJ2-3|few|TRBD2
TGCGCCAGCAGCCAAGATTCCAAGAACCCGTTTAAGCTAGCGGACGTCGGGACAGATACGCAGTATTTT
CASSQDSKNPFKLADVGTDTQYF
>TRBV5-6|TRBJ2-2|.|.
TGTGCCAGCAGCTCCGGAGGGAATCCTGGGGAGCTGTTTTTT
CASSSGGNPGELFF
>TRBV2|TRBJ1-2|few|.
TGTGCCAGCAGTGAAGGGTTTGGGTCAGGTCATGGCTACACCTTC
CASSEGFGSGHGYTF
>TRBV12-3/TRBV12-4|TRBJ2-5|.|TRBD1
TGTGCCAGCAGTACGGTAGGACAGGCGTACCAAGAGACCCAGTACTTC
CASSTVGQAYQETQYF
>TRBV5-6|TRBJ1-1|.|.
TGTGCCAGCAGCTTGGAGAGGAGGTACACTGAAGCTTTCTTT
CASSLERRYTEAFF
>TRBV7-2|TRBJ1-2|.|.
TGTGCCAGCAGCACTCTGCCCGGGAACTATGGCTACACCTTC
CASSTLPGNYGYTF
>TRBV12-3/TRBV12-4|TRBJ1-5|.|.
TGTGCCAGCAGTTTCCGAGGTGGCAATCAGCCCCAGCATTTT
CASSFRGGNQPQHF
>TRBV5-1|TRBJ2-1|few|TRBD1
TGCGCCAGCAGCTTGGGAGGGATACAGGGGATCCACAATGAGCAGTTCTTC
CASSLGGIQGIHNEQFF
>TRBV7-8|TRBJ1-1|.|.
TGTGCCAGCAGCTTAGGGGGCTCTGAGACTGAAGCTTTCTTT
CASSLGGSETEAFF
>TRBV20-1|TRBJ2-1|few|.
TGCAGTGCTCCCGGGCCGGGACAACTCTACAATGAGCAGTTCTTC
CSAPGPGQLYNEQFF
>TRBV20-1|TRBJ2-1|.|.
TGCAGTGCTGTAGCGCGCCTGAGCTATGAGCAGTTCTTC
CSAVARLSYEQFF
>TRBV7-6|TRBJ2-5|.|.
TGTGCCAGCAGCACAGGCAGGGACGTAGAGACCCAGTACTTC
CASSTGRDVETQYF
>TRBV7-6|TRBJ1-1|.|.
TGTGCCAGCAACCCTCTGGCAGGAATGAACACTGAAGCTTTCTTT
CASNPLAGMNTEAFF
>TRBV7-6|TRBJ2-7|few|TRBD2
TGTGCCAGCAGCCCACTTGCGGGGGGTTCCTACGAGCAGTACTTC
CASSPLAGGSYEQYF
>TRBV9|TRBJ2-5|.|TRBD2
TGTGCCAGCACCCTCGGACTAGCGGAAGAGACCCAGTACTTC
CASTLGLAEETQYF
>TRBV6-5|TRBJ2-3|.|.
TGTGCCAGCACACCCCGAGGCCCCACAGATACGCAGTATTTT
CASTPRGPTDTQYF
>TRBV9|TRBJ1-2|few|.
TGTGCCAGCAGCGGTAGTGGTTCTAACTATGGCTACACCTTC
CASSGSGSNYGYTF
>TRBV11-2|TRBJ2-3|few|.
TGTGCCAGCAGCTCCCCGGACTGGACCACAGATACGCAGTATTTT
CASSSPDWTTDTQYF
>TRBV20-1|TRBJ2-7|.|TRBD2
TGCAGTGCTAAAGACGGGAGGATGAACCACTACGAGCAGTACTTC
CSAKDGRMNHYEQYF
>TRBV6-5|TRBJ1-2|few|.
TGTGCCAGCAGTTACTCCGCGGGAGGGGCGGATGGCTACACCTTC
CASSYSAGGADGYTF
>TRBV7-2|TRBJ1-1|.|.
TGTGCCAGCAGCCATACAGGGCCGCCCTTTGAAGCTTTCTTT
CASSHTGPPFEAFF
>TRBV27|TRBJ1-4|.|TRBD1
TGTGCCAGCAGTTCCCCAGGGGGGAATGAAAAACTGTTTTTT
CASSSPGGNEKLFF
>TRBV6-5|TRBJ1-5|few|.
TGTGCCAGCAGTTACTCTGCCCCTGGGGGCAATCAGCCCCAGCATTTT
CASSYSAPGGNQPQHF
>TRBV27|TRBJ2-6|.|.
TGTGCCAGCAGTTTATTGCCAGGGGTTGTCCCCTCTGGGGCCAACGTCCTGACTTTC
CASSLLPGVVPSGANVLTF
>TRBV6-5|TRBJ2-5|many|.
TGTGCCAGCAGTTACTCGGTGGGCACGGCAATGGTGACCCAGTACTTC
CASSYSVGTAMVTQYF
>TRBV3-1|TRBJ2-7|few|TRBD2
TGTGCCAGCAGCCAAGGGACTAGCGGGGGATGGGAGCAGTACTTC
CASSQGTSGGWEQYF
>TRBV10-3|TRBJ1-2|.|.
TGTGCCATCAGTGAGGGCCTTTATGGCTACACCTTC
CAISEGLYGYTF
>TRBV12-3/TRBV12-4|TRBJ1-1|.|.
TGTGCCAGCAGTGAACAGGGTCGGCGAACTGAAGCTTTCTTT
CASSEQGRRTEAFF
>TRBV4-3|TRBJ2-3|.|TRBD2
TGCGCCAGCAGCCCTCTGTCCAGCGGGGGGGTTGGAGATACGCAGTATTTT
CASSPLSSGGVGDTQYF
>TRBV6-5|TRBJ1-2|few|TRBD1
TGTGCCAGCTCCGGGACAGGAGGTCTGGGGGGCTACACCTTC
CASSGTGGLGGYTF
>TRBV13|TRBJ2-1|.|TRBD2
TGTGCCAGCAGCTCGGGACTAGCGGGTGTTCCAGGGAATGAGCAGTTCTTC
CASSSGLAGVPGNEQFF
>TRBV6-5|TRBJ2-7|many|TRBD1
TGTGCCAGCAGTTACTCGGGCAGGGGGTCGGCCGAGCAGTACTTC
CASSYSGRGSAEQYF
>TRBV27|TRBJ2-3|.|TRBD2
TGTGCCAGCAGTAAAACTAGCGGGAGGGCCGCGGTCACAGATACGCAGTATTTT
CASSKTSGRAAVTDTQYF
>TRBV7-6|TRBJ2-1|many|.
TGTGCCAGCAGCTTTACTTTGCCAGGCGAGCAGTTCTTC
CASSFTLPGEQFF
>TRBV7-2|TRBJ2-1|few|TRBD2
TGTGCCAGCAGCTTAGACGGACTAGCGGGAGACGATGAGCAGTTCTTC
CASSLDGLAGDDEQFF
>TRBV20-1|TRBJ2-1|.|TRBD2
TGCAGTGCCCCCGGACTAGCGGGAGGGAGGAAGACCTACAATGAGCAGTTCTTC
CSAPGLAGGRKTYNEQFF
>TRBV7-6|TRBJ2-1|few|.
TGTGCCAGCAGCCCCGGGGGCGGGGTGGGTGAGCAGTTCTTC
CASSPGGGVGEQFF
>TRBV21-1|TRBJ1-5|few|.
TGTGCCAGCAGCAAAGCCTGGACAGGGGATCAGCCCCAGCATTTT
CASSKAWTGDQPQHF
>TRBV7-8|TRBJ2-5|few|TRBD1
TGTGCCAGCAGCTTCATGGACAGGGGAAAAGAGACCCAGTACTTC
CASSFMDRGKETQYF
>TRBV20-1|TRBJ1-2|.|.
TGCAGTGCTAACTCCCGGACCGGCAACTATGGCTACACCTTC
CSANSRTGNYGYTF
>TRBV5-1|TRBJ2-7|many|.
TGCGCCAGCAGCTCGAGTAGACTAGGTTGGCAGCAGTACTTC
CASSSSRLGWQQYF
>TRBV7-9|TRBJ2-3|few|.
TGTGCCAGCAGCTTAATAGGCTCGTTGGGCACAGATACGCAGTATTTT
CASSLIGSLGTDTQYF
>TRBV4-1|TRBJ1-2|few|TRBD1
TGCGCCAGCAGCCAAGATCAGGGGGGCGGCTACACCTTC
CASSQDQGGGYTF
>TRBV12-3/TRBV12-4|TRBJ2-7|few|TRBD2
TGTGCCAGCAGGACTAGCGGGGATTCCTACGAGCAGTACTTC
CASRTSGDSYEQYF
>TRBV6-5|TRBJ1-1|.|TRBD1
TGTGCCAGCAGTTACGTGCAGGGGGCGACTGAAGCTTTCTTT
CASSYVQGATEAFF
>TRBV6-5|TRBJ2-2|.|TRBD2
TGTGCCAGCAGTTACACCTCGGGACTAGCCGGGGAGCTGTTTTTT
CASSYTSGLAGELFF